The clone carrying this TCR beta chain was seen only a few times. Its specificity is not known. Looked up from germline, CDR1 is SGHRS and CDR2 is YFSETQ. This CDR3 has 15 residues. V was pared by 7 bases and J by 5 bases, with 21 bases between. These data originate in a study of T cells after yellow fever vaccination. Study-level background: SMART-Seq v4 Ultra Low Input handled preparation of low-cell-number fractions.

The 5'RACE template-switching step produced TCR cDNA and added a universal primer site and UMIs. One entry per CDR3 protein results from TCRdb running MiXCR on the 5' RACE reads. The sample shows under 600,000 distinct CDR3 sequences, less than 15% of them seen only once. Study-level findings and limits: Most clones from primary vaccination resurfaced after the booster (around 97% CD4, 75% to 90% CD8).

The chain has TRBV5-1 and TRBJ2-5, with D unresolved. The source is a man aged 30 to 45 who received the YFV17D yellow fever vaccine. Specimen: PBMCs, collected on the day of the yellow fever booster vaccination. CDR3 sequence reads: CASRAEQGIGETQYF. CDR3 DNA sequence: TGCGCCAGCCGAGCTGAGCAAGGGATCGGGGAGACCCAGTACTTC.